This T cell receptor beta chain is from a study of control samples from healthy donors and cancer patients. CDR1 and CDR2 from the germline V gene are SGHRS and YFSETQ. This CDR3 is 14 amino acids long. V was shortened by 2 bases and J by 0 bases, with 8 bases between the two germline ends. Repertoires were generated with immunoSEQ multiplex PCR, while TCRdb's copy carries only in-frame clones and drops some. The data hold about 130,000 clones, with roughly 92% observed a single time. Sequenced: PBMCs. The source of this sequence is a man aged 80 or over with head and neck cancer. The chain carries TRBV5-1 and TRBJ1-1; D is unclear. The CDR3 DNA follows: TGCGCCAGCAGCTTACAGTTACTGAACACTGAAGCTTTCTTT. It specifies CASSLQLLNTEAFF.